The 26 T cell receptor beta chains listed next were all sequenced from one sample in a study of low-dose radiotherapy and immunotherapy resistance in tumors. Time point reported: before trial treatment. Primers targeting TRAV and TRBV primed first-strand cDNA, covering alpha and beta chains. For amplifying TCRs, the PCR ran for approximately 18 cycles with Phusion, which was used together with a constant-region primer and the adapter on the V primers. TCRdb reanalysed the reads using MiXCR and keeps one entry per CDR3 protein. The sample has over 65,000 distinct CDR3 sequences, roughly 19% seen once. The sequenced sample was PBMCs, obtained before treatment. The receptor source for this set is a male donor with prostate cancer.

Ten or more counts support this clonotype. This chain uses TRBV6-5 with TRBJ1-1; TRBD1 might be the D (5 bases). V dropped 5 bases and J dropped 7 bases, with 20 bases sitting between them. The CDR3 runs 15 residues. Germline V gene lookup returns CDR1 MNHEY and CDR2 SVGAGI. CDR3 in amino acids: CASSQDRDGKNEAFF. CDR3 DNA: TGTGCCAGCAGTCAGGACCGGGACGGAAAAAATGAAGCTTTCTTT.

This clonotype was picked up many times. The chain is built from TRBV29-1 and TRBJ2-7; possible D gene TRBD2, 5 bases. Germline V lookup: CDR1 SQVTM, CDR2 ANQGSEA. This CDR3 contains 13 residues. Trimming stripped 4 bases from V and 2 bases from J, with 12 bases between. CDR3 protein: CSVGGSAAYEQYF. The CDR3 DNA reads TGCAGCGTTGGCGGTAGCGCCGCCTACGAGCAGTACTTC.

This clonotype has at least ten counts. J is TRBJ1-1 and V is TRBV4-1, with 10 bases fitting TRBD1. Per germline, CDR1 MGHRA and CDR2 YSYEKL. Trimming removed 6 bases from V and 5 bases from J; junction bases left unmatched: 9. The CDR3 loop spans 15 amino acids. The CDR3, as DNA: TGCGCCAGCAGTCTCCGGACAGGGGGATTTACTGAAGCTTTCTTT. The encoded protein is CASSLRTGGFTEAFF.

This clonotype was seen repeatedly, ten times or more. The chain employs TRBV19 and TRBJ1-5, with D tentatively TRBD1 (6 bases). The CDR3 runs 15 residues. The V and J ends lost 2 bases and 7 bases respectively, with 15 bases between them. CDR1 LNHDA and CDR2 SQIVND come from the germline V gene (reference sequence). CDR3 coding DNA: TGTGCCAGTAGTATACGGGCAGGGGAAGGGCAGCCCCAGCATTTT. This translates into CASSIRAGEGQPQHF.

The rearrangement uses TRBV6-2 or TRBV6-3 and TRBJ1-1; tentative D call: TRBD1 (5 bases). V dropped 5 bases and J dropped 8 bases, with 18 bases sitting between them. CDR3 length equals 14 residues. The germline CDR1 and CDR2 sequences are MNHEY and SVGEGT. The CDR3 nucleotides read TGTGCCAGCAGTCTTCGGACACGGGTCATGGAAGCTTTCTTT. It specifies CASSLRTRVMEAFF.

In this sample, this clonotype turned up many times. The chain joins TRBV5-1 to TRBJ2-2; TRBD2 matches at 10 bases. This CDR3 has 17 residues. Germline V gives CDR1 SGHRS, CDR2 YFSETQ. The ends lost 6 bases at V and 5 bases at J; junction bases unmatched: 13. The CDR3 nucleotides are TGCGCCAGCACCCCCCTCGGAGCGGGGGGGCGAACCGGGGAGCTGTTTTTT. Its protein product is CASTPLGAGGRTGELFF.

The V and J genes are TRBV13 and TRBJ2-2, with TRBD2 identical over 9 bases. V trimming: 5 bases; J trimming: 7 bases; junction bases outside the gene matches: 8. This CDR3 has 15 residues. Per germline, CDR1 PRHDT and CDR2 FYEKMQ (reference sequence). In DNA form, the CDR3 reads TGTGCCAGCAGCCCGCTAGCGGGGTTGAACGGGGAGCTGTTTTTT. Residues: CASSPLAGLNGELFF.

This clonotype has at least ten counts. CDR3 nucleotide sequence: TGTGCCAGCAGCGTAGGACAGGGGCCCAATCAGCCCCAGCATTTT. Amino acid sequence: CASSVGQGPNQPQHF. The chain carries TRBV7-2 and TRBJ1-5, with 9 positions matching TRBD1. Trimming removed 5 bases from V and 3 bases from J; junction bases left unmatched: 5. There are 15 residues in the CDR3. The germline V gene encodes CDR1 SGHTA and CDR2 FQGNSA.

This clonotype was counted ten times or more. The V call is TRBV3-1, the J call TRBJ1-2; the match to TRBD1 covers 10 bases. The V and J ends lost 1 base and 0 bases, in that order; junction bases with no gene match: 8. The CDR3 totals 18 residues. CDR1 and CDR2 from the germline V gene are LGHDT and YNNKEL (reference sequence). The CDR3 region is CASSQATGGAGANYGYTF. The CDR3 nucleotides are TGTGCCAGCAGCCAAGCGACAGGGGGCGCGGGGGCTAACTATGGCTACACCTTC.

This chain links TRBV24-1 with TRBJ2-1; 10 nucleotides agree with TRBD2. This CDR3 has 17 residues. Germline V gene lookup returns CDR1 KGHDR and CDR2 SFDVKD. J was trimmed by 10 bases and V by 7 bases; bases with no gene match: 18. CDR3 DNA sequence: TGTGCCACCAGCGGTACGGGCGGGACTAGCGCACTGCACGAGCAGTTCTTC. The encoded protein is CATSGTGGTSALHEQFF.

This clonotype has at least ten counts. V is TRBV20-1 and J is TRBJ2-7, with D unclear. The germline gives CDR1 DFQATT, CDR2 SNEGSKA (reference sequence). The CDR3 loop spans 11 amino acids. V lost 6 bases to trimming and J lost 2 bases, with 8 bases between them. The CDR3 region is CSAAGTYEQYF. CDR3 DNA sequence: TGCAGTGCGGCAGGAACCTACGAGCAGTACTTC.

This chain joins TRBV20-1 and TRBJ2-6, with no clear D. This CDR3 has 14 residues. V lost 6 bases and J 1 base, leaving 10 bases between the germline ends. CDR1 DFQATT and CDR2 SNEGSKA come from the germline V gene (reference sequence). For the CDR3, the DNA is TGCAGTGCCGACCCCGGGTCTGGGGCCAACGTCCTGACTTTC. Encoded protein: CSADPGSGANVLTF.

This clonotype was seen repeatedly, ten times or more. CDR3 DNA: TGTGCCAGCAGCTTTGGGACTAGCGGATACACCGGGGAGCTGTTTTTT. Translation gives CASSFGTSGYTGELFF. The chain employs TRBV5-4 and TRBJ2-2, with TRBD2 matching over 11 bases. The CDR3 extends over 16 amino acids. Looked up from germline, CDR1 is SGHNT and CDR2 is YYREEE (reference sequence). The trim removed 2 bases at V and 3 bases at J, leaving 3 bases unmatched. The complete variable domain, with remaining parts taken from reference TRBV5-4 and TRBJ2-2, reads ETGVTQSPTHLIKTRGQQVTLRCSSQSGHNTVSWYQQALGQGPQFIFQYYREEENGRGNFPPRFSGLQFPNYSSELNVNALELDDSALYLCASSFGTSGYTGELFFGEGSRLTVL.

This clonotype appeared many times. The V and J genes are TRBV6-2 or TRBV6-3 and TRBJ2-5, with 9 bases that match TRBD2. This CDR3 is built from 15 residues. Trimming at V came to 5 bases and at J to 2 bases, leaving 6 bases not matched to a gene. Germline CDR1 reads MNHEY; CDR2 reads SVGEGT. The DNA for the CDR3 is TGTGCCAGCAGTCAGACTAGCGGTAGGCAAGAGACCCAGTACTTC. Translated: CASSQTSGRQETQYF.

This clonotype was counted at least ten times. CDR3 region: CASSQRRDNRAERQETQYF. CDR3 DNA sequence: TGCGCCAGCAGCCAAAGAAGGGACAATCGAGCGGAAAGACAAGAGACCCAGTACTTC. The chain employs TRBV5-1 and TRBJ2-5; tentatively, D is TRBD1 (6 bases). The CDR3 covers 19 residues. CDR1 and CDR2 from the germline V gene are SGHRS and YFSETQ. Deletions cut 4 bases from V and 2 bases from J, with 27 bases between.

This clonotype was recorded many times. The chain uses TRBV13 and TRBJ2-5, with D unclear. The CDR3 is made up of 13 amino acids. The V end was cut by 6 bases, the J end by 3 bases, with 11 bases between. Germline lookup yields CDR1 PRHDT and CDR2 FYEKMQ (reference sequence). The CDR3 DNA is TGTGCCAGCAGATCCGTCTCGGAAGAGACCCAGTACTTC. Translation: CASRSVSEETQYF.

This clonotype was seen at least ten times. The V gene is TRBV20-1, the J gene TRBJ2-7; 7 nucleotides align to TRBD2. CDR1 and CDR2 (germline): DFQATT, SNEGSKA (reference sequence). The CDR3 loop spans 12 amino acids. Here the CDR3 DNA reads TGCAGCGGGCGGGGGAGTTCGTACGAGCAGTACTTC. Translation gives CSGRGSSYEQYF.

This clonotype was observed at least ten times. The genes are TRBV7-9 and TRBJ2-7; TRBD2 matches 8 bases. Trimming took 5 bases from V and 0 from J; bases not matched to a gene: 3. Germline V gives CDR1 SEHNR, CDR2 FQNEAQ (reference sequence). The CDR3 has 14 amino acids. Written as DNA, the CDR3 is TGTGCCAGCAGCCTCGGGGGGGCCTCCTACGAGCAGTACTTC. Its translation is CASSLGGASYEQYF. Combining the CDR3 with reference TRBV7-9 and TRBJ2-7 gives the whole variable domain DTGVSQNPRHKITKRGQNVTFRCDPISEHNRLYWYRQTLGQGPEFLTYFQNEAQLEKSRLLSDRFSAERPKGSFSTLEIQRTEQGDSAMYLCASSLGGASYEQYFGPGTRLTVT.

This clonotype was found many times. V and J are TRBV10-3 and TRBJ2-7; D call uncertain. The length of the CDR3 is 13 residues. Between the trimmed V and J ends, which lost 7 bases and 6 bases, there was a span of 16 bases. In germline, CDR1 is ENHRY, CDR2 SYGVKD. Written as DNA, the CDR3 is TGTGCCATCAAGGCCCAGGACCGACCCGAGCAGTACTTC. This codes for CAIKAQDRPEQYF.

This clonotype was picked up many times. V is TRBV18 and J is TRBJ2-5; D unclear. Looked up from germline, CDR1 is KGHSH and CDR2 is LQKENI. Trimming took 1 base from V and 5 from J, leaving 11 bases between them. The CDR3 length is 14 residues. This CDR3 reads CASSPLTWSETQYF. Written as DNA, the CDR3 is TGTGCCAGCTCACCACTCACGTGGTCGGAGACCCAGTACTTC.

At least ten counts were recorded for this clonotype. The rearrangement joins TRBV4-2 to TRBJ2-6; the D gene is possibly TRBD1 (6 bases). Between the trimmed V and J ends, which lost 5 bases and 1 base, there was a span of 15 bases. This CDR3 is 17 amino acids long. Germline V CDR1 and CDR2: LGHNA, YNFKEQ. The CDR3 loop reads CASSDRDTTSGANVLTF. CDR3 DNA: TGTGCCAGCAGCGACCGGGACACCACTTCTGGGGCCAACGTCCTGACTTTC.

This clonotype was detected many times. The V call is TRBV30, the J call TRBJ1-1; D gene ambiguous. Germline CDR1 is GTSNPN and CDR2 is SVGIG (reference sequence). The CDR3 totals 14 residues. Between the trimmed V and J ends, which lost 4 bases and 8 bases, there was a span of 20 bases. Here the CDR3 DNA reads TGTGCCTGGATAAGTGGATTTGTGGTTGGCGAAGCTTTCTTT. It yields the protein CAWISGFVVGEAFF.

This clonotype occurred many times. The V and J genes are TRBV7-8 and TRBJ2-7; 8 bases map to TRBD2. V was pared by 6 bases and J by 6 bases, with 16 bases of the junction left unmatched. The CDR3 spans 16 residues. Germline CDR1 reads SGHVS; CDR2 reads FQNEAQ. The chain's CDR3 is CASSLAGTSKASEQYF. DNA for the CDR3: TGTGCCAGCAGTCTCGCCGGGACTAGTAAGGCTTCCGAGCAGTACTTC. Full variable domain (missing parts from reference TRBV7-8 and TRBJ2-7): GAGVSQSPRYKVAKRGQDVALRCDPISGHVSLFWYQQALGQGPEFLTYFQNEAQLDKSGLPSDRFFAERPEGSVSTLKIQRTQQEDSAVYLCASSLAGTSKASEQYFGPGTRLTVT.

The V call is TRBV4-2, the J call TRBJ2-3, with a tentative D call TRBD2 (6 bases). CDR1 is LGHNA and CDR2 is YNFKEQ in the germline V gene. V gave up 1 base and J gave up 2 bases, with 7 bases separating them. The CDR3 loop spans 14 amino acids. Here the CDR3 reads CASSQAGDTDTQYF. Written as DNA, the CDR3 is TGTGCCAGCAGCCAAGCGGGAGACACAGATACGCAGTATTTT.

Notes on this clonotype: A far bigger clonotype differs at one base, so this is likely a read error. This chain joins TRBV6-2 or TRBV6-3 and TRBJ1-2; weak D call: TRBD1 (5 bases). The CDR3 loop spans 14 amino acids. The germline V and J ends were trimmed by 7 bases and 4 bases, with 16 bases remaining between them. Germline values: CDR1 MNHEY, CDR2 SVGEGT. The CDR3 DNA reads as TGTGCCAGCACGACCTACGGGGCTTTCTATGGCTACACCTTC. Residues: CASTTYGAFYGYTF.

The chain links TRBV5-1 to TRBJ1-1; TRBD1 is a possible D gene (6 bases). Trimming took off 5 bases at V and 4 bases at J, with 18 bases between the two ends. Germline V CDR1 and CDR2: SGHRS, YFSETQ. The CDR3 sequence is 15 residues long. Here the CDR3 reads CASSGGLVGFTEAFF. CDR3 DNA sequence: TGCGCCAGCAGTGGGGGGCTTGTGGGTTTCACTGAAGCTTTCTTT.